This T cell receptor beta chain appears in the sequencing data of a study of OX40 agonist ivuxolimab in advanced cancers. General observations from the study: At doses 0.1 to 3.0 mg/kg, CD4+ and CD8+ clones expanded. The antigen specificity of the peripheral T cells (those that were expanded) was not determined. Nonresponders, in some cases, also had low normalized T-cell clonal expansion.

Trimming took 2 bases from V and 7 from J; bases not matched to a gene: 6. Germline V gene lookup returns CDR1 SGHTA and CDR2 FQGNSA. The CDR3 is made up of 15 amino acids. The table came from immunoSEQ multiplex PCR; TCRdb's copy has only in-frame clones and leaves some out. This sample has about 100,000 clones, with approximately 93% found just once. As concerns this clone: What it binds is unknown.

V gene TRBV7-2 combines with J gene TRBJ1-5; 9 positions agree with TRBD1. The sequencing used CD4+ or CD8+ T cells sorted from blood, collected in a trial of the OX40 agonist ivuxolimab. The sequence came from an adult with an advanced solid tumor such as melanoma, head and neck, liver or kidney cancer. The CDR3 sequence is CASSLFAQGAQPQHF. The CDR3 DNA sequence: TGTGCCAGCAGCTTATTCGCACAGGGGGCACAGCCCCAGCATTTT.